This paragraph reports one T cell receptor beta chain. Its antigen is currently unknown. MiXCR, applied by TCRdb to the reads, yields one record per CDR3 protein. In the table there are about 34,000 distinct CDR3 sequences, roughly 49% of which are singletons. Germline V gene data show CDR1 as SNHLY and CDR2 as FYNNEI. This CDR3 region has 14 residues. Trimming removed 8 bases at V and 5 bases at J, with 18 bases between. This record belongs to a study of T cell repertoires in cytomegalovirus infection. The sequences come from CD8+ T cells from cultured PBMCs, collected from culture after CMV antigen stimulation. The genes are TRBV2 and TRBJ2-5, with D uncertain. This TCR was sampled from a human donor in good health (CMV status not recorded). Some clones in this sample may be carry-over from other donors' samples. Written as DNA, the CDR3 is TGTGCCAGCGCTTGGCTAGTGGCGTGGGAGACCCAGTACTTC. Amino acid sequence: CASAWLVAWETQYF.